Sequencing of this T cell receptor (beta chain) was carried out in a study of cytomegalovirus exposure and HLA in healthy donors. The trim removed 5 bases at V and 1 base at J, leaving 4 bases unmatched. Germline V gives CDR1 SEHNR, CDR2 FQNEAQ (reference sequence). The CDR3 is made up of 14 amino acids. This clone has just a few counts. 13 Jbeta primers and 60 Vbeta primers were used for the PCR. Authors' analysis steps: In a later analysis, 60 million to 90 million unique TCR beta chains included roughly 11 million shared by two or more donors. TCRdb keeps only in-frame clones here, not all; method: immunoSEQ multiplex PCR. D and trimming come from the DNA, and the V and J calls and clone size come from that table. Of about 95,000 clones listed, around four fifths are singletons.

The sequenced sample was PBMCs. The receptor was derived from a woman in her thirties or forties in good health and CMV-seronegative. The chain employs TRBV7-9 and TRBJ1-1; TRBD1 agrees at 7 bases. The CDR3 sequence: CASSPGTANTEAFF. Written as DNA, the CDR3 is TGTGCCAGCAGCCCCGGGACAGCGAACACTGAAGCTTTCTTT.